This T cell receptor beta chain was obtained from a study of T cell changes during pregnancy in multiple sclerosis. Per germline, CDR1 SGHRS and CDR2 YFSETQ. Between the trimmed V and J ends, which lost 2 bases and 6 bases, there was a span of 18 bases. The CDR3 contains 16 residues. Sequencing was performed with immunoSEQ multiplex PCR; in TCRdb, only in-frame clones are kept and a portion is missing. This sample has some 77,000 clones; around nine tenths occur once, and the top ten carry 0.21%. The V and J genes are TRBV5-1 and TRBJ2-1, with TRBD1 as a possible D gene (6 bases). The source of this sequence is a female donor with multiple sclerosis, enrolled in a pregnancy study. Sequencing was performed on CD4+ T cells from peripheral blood mononuclear cells, taken before pregnancy. The CDR3 reads CASSLGFRGSGNEQFF. CDR3 coding DNA: TGCGCCAGCAGCTTAGGGTTCAGGGGAAGTGGCAATGAGCAGTTCTTC.